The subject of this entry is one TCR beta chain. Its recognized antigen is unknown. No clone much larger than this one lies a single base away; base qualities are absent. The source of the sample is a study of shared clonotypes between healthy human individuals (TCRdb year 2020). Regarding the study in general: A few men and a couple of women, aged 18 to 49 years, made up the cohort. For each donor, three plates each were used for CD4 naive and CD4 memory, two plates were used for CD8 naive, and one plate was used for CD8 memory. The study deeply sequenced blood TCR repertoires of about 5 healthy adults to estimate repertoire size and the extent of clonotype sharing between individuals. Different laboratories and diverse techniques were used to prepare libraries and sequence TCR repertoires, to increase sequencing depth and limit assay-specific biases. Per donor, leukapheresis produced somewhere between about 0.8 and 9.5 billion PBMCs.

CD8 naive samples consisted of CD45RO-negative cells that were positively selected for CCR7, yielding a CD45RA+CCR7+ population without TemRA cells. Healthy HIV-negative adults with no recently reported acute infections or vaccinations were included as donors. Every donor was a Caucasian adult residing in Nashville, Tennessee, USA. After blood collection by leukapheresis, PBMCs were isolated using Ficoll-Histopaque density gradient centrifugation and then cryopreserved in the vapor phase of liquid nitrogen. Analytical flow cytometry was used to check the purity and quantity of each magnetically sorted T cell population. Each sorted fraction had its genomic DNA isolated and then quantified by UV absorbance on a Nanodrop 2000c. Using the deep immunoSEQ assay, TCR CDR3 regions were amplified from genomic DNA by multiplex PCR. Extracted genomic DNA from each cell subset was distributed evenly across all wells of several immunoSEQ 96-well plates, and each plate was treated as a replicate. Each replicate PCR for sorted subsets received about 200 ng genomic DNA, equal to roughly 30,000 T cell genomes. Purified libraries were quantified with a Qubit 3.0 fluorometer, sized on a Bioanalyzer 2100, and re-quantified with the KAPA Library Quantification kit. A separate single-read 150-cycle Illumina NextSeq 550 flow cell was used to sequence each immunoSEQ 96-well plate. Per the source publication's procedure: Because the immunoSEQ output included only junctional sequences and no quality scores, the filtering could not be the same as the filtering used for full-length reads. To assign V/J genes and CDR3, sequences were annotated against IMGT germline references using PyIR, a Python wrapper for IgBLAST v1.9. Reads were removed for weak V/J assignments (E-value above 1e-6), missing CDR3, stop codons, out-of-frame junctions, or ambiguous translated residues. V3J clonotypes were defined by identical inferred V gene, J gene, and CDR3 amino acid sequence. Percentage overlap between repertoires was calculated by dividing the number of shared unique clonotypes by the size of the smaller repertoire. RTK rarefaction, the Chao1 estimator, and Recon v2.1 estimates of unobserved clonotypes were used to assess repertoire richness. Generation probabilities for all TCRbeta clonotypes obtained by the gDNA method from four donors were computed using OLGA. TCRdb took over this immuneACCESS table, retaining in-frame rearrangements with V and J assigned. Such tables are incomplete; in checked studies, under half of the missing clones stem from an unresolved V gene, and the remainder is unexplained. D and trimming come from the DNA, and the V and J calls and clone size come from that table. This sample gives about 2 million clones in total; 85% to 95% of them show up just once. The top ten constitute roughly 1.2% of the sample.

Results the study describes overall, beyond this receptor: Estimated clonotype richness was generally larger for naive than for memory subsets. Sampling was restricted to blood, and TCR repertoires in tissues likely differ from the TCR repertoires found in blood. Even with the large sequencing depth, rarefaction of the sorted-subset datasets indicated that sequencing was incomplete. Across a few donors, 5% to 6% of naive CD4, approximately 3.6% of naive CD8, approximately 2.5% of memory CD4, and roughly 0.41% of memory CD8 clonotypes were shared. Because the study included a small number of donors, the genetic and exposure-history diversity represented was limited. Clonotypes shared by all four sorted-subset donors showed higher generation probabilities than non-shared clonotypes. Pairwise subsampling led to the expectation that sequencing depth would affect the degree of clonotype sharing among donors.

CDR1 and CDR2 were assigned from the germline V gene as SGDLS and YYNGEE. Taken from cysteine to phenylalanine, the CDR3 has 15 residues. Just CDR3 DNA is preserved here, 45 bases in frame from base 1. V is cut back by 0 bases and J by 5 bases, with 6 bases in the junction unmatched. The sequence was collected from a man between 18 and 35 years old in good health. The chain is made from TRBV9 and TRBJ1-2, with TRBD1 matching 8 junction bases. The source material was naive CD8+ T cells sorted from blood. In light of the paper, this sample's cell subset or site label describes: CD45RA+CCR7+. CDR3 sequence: CASSVVGQEFYGYTF. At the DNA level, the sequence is TGTGCCAGCAGCGTAGTGGGACAGGAGTTTTATGGCTACACCTTC.